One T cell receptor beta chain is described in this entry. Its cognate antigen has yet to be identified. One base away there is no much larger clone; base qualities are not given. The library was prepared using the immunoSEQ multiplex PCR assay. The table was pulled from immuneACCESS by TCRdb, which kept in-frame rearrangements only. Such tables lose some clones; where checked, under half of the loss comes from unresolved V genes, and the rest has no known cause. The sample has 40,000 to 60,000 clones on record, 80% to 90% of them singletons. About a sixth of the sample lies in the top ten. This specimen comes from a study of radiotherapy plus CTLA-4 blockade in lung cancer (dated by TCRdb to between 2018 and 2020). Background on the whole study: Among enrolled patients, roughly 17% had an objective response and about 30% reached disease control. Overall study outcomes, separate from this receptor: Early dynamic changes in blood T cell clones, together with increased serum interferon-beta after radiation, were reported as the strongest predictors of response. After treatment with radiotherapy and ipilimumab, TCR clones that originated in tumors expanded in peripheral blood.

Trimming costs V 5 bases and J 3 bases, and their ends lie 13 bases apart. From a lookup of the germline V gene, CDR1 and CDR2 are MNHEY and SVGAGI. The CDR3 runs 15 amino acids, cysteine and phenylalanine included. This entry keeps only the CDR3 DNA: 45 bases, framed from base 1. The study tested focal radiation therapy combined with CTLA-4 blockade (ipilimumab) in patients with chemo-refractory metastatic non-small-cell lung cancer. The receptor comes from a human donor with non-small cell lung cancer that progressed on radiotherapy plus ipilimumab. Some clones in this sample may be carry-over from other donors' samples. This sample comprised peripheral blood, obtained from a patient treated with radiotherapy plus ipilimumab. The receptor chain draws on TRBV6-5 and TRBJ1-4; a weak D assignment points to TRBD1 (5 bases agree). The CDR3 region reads CASSPWGGSNEKLFF. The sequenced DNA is TGTGCCAGCAGTCCGTGGGGGGGATCTAATGAAAAACTGTTTTTT.